The 27 T cell receptor beta chains below were found in one sample sequenced in a study of T cell responses to AZD1222 COVID-19 vaccine (dated by TCRdb to the early 2020s). The library was prepared using the immunoSEQ multiplex PCR assay. TCRdb took this table from immuneACCESS and kept in-frame rearrangements with V and J called. Such tables lack part of the clones; where checked against another copy, unresolved V genes explain under half of the gap, and the rest is unexplained. Counted in this sample were approximately 120,000 clones; 89% of them appeared once. The ten largest make up roughly 8.9% of the sample. The time point label of this sample denotes: about 28 days (+/-7) after the second vaccine dose. Sequencing used peripheral blood, obtained 28 days after the second AZD1222 dose. The origin of the receptors is an adult who received the AZD1222 COVID-19 vaccine.

The rearrangement joins TRBV6-5 to TRBJ2-3; TRBD2 matches at 7 bases. CDR1 is MNHEY and CDR2 is SVGAGI in the germline V gene. V lost 6 bases and J lost 0; bases outside the gene matches: 3. The CDR3 consists of 14 residues. In DNA form, the CDR3 reads TGTGCCAGCAGAGCGGGGAGTAGCACAGATACGCAGTATTTT. This gives the protein CASRAGSSTDTQYF.

This rearrangement joins TRBV2 to TRBJ1-5, with D possibly matching TRBD1 (6 bases). This CDR3 comprises 14 residues. Deletions cut 5 bases from V and 3 bases from J, with 11 bases between. From germline, CDR1 is SNHLY and CDR2 FYNNEI. In DNA, the CDR3 is TGTGCCAGCAGTCAGGGGTTATACAATCAGCCCCAGCATTTT. This translates into CASSQGLYNQPQHF.

V gene TRBV24-1 combines with J gene TRBJ2-2; 10 positions match TRBD1. Germline lookup yields CDR1 KGHDR and CDR2 SFDVKD. This CDR3 spans 15 amino acids. V lost 3 bases to trimming and J lost 6 bases; unmatched junction nucleotides: 3. The CDR3 spells CATSDIGQGAGELFF. The CDR3 DNA reads TGTGCCACCAGTGATATAGGACAGGGGGCCGGGGAGCTGTTTTTT.

The chain employs TRBV7-9 and TRBJ1-1; D is unclear. Trimming pared 3 bases from V and 1 base from J, leaving 6 bases between. This CDR3 region has 13 residues. Germline V lookup: CDR1 SEHNR, CDR2 FQNEAQ (reference sequence). The CDR3 spells CASSLSRNTEAFF. In DNA, the CDR3 is TGTGCCAGCAGCTTGTCCCGGAACACTGAAGCTTTCTTT.

This clone showed up just once. This chain connects TRBV23-1 to TRBJ2-7; tentative D call: TRBD1 (5 bases). TRBV23-1 is recorded as an ORF, its role being uncertain. There are 12 residues in the CDR3. V lost 8 bases and J 3 bases, leaving 11 bases between the germline ends. CDR3 protein: CASPDRIYEQYF. The CDR3 nucleotides read TGCGCCAGCCCCGACAGAATCTACGAGCAGTACTTC.

The chain employs TRBV4-1 and TRBJ1-1; TRBD1 is a possible D gene (6 bases). This CDR3 comprises 13 residues. Between the trimmed V and J ends, which lost 6 bases and 4 bases, there was a span of 12 bases. Per the germline V gene, CDR1 is MGHRA and CDR2 is YSYEKL. CDR3 coding DNA: TGCGCCAGCAGATCCACAGGGTTCACTGAAGCTTTCTTT. This translates into CASRSTGFTEAFF.

Worth noting for this clone: Relative to the germline gene, one junction end is altered; a read error may explain this. The CDR3 DNA follows: TGTGCTAGCAGCCCGTACGGGACCGCCTACGAGCAGTACTTC. This codes for CASSPYGTAYEQYF. The rearrangement uses TRBV7-7 and TRBJ2-7; possibly TRBD1 or TRBD2 for D (5 bases each). The CDR3 is 14 amino acids. Germline V gives CDR1 SSHAT, CDR2 FNYEAQ (reference sequence).

The rearrangement joins TRBV6-5 to TRBJ2-7; possibly TRBD2 for D (5 bases). Trimming cost V 2 bases and J 9 bases, with 17 bases left between them. CDR3 length: 14 amino acids. Germline values: CDR1 MNHEY, CDR2 SVGAGI. CDR3 nucleotides: TGTGCCAGCAGTTACGGAAAGACTCCCCTAGCGCAGTACTTC. Protein product: CASSYGKTPLAQYF.

The chain is built from TRBV6-5 and TRBJ1-6; possible D gene TRBD1, 5 bases. This CDR3 is 13 amino acids long. V was clipped by 6 bases and J by 7 bases, with 10 bases between them. The germline V gene has CDR1 MNHEY and CDR2 SVGAGI. In DNA form, the CDR3 reads TGTGCCAGCAGCTTGACAGTCAATTCACCCCTCCACTTT. It is translated as CASSLTVNSPLHF.

This clone was seen a handful of times. V and J are TRBV5-1 and TRBJ2-5, with 9 nucleotides matching TRBD1. The CDR3 has 13 residues. CDR1 and CDR2 from the germline V gene are SGHRS and YFSETQ. Trimming removed 4 bases from V and 5 bases from J; junction bases left unmatched: 3. The CDR3 DNA follows: TGCGCCAGCAGCGAACAGGGGGCCGAGACCCAGTACTTC. Translating it yields CASSEQGAETQYF. Combining the CDR3 with reference TRBV5-1 and TRBJ2-5 gives the whole variable domain KAGVTQTPRYLIKTRGQQVTLSCSPISGHRSVSWYQQTPGQGLQFLFEYFSETQRNKGNFPGRFSGRQFSNSRSEMNVSTLELGDSALYLCASSEQGAETQYFGPGTRLLVL.

The V call is TRBV6-6, the J call TRBJ1-2; 9 bases line up with TRBD1. Germline V gene data show CDR1 as MNHNY and CDR2 as SVGAGI (reference sequence). This CDR3 comprises 15 residues. J lost 2 bases, V lost 4 bases, and 5 bases had no gene match. The CDR3 reads CASSFGTGMNYGYTF. CDR3 in DNA: TGTGCCAGCAGTTTTGGGACAGGGATGAACTATGGCTACACCTTC.

This clone showed up just once. The chain has TRBV12-3 or TRBV12-4 and TRBJ2-7, with D uncertain. This CDR3 has 12 residues. V shed 9 bases and J shed 4 bases, with 13 bases lying between them. As DNA, the CDR3 is TGTGCCAGGGGCCCGGAGCCTTACGAGCAGTACTTC. Amino acid sequence: CARGPEPYEQYF.

Details on this clone: Other DNA sequences of this sample code for an identical CDR3. This sequence joins TRBV6-2 or TRBV6-3 and TRBJ1-5; D unresolved. CDR3 length: 14 residues. Germline V gives CDR1 MNHEY, CDR2 SVGEGT. The germline V and J ends were trimmed by 2 bases and 0 bases, with 5 bases remaining between them. The CDR3 DNA follows: TGTGCCAGCAGTTACATCGGTAGCAATCAGCCCCAGCATTTT. Its translation: CASSYIGSNQPQHF.

The V gene is TRBV5-1, the J gene TRBJ2-1, with 9 nucleotides matching TRBD1. The CDR3 is 15 residues long. Germline V gene data show CDR1 as SGHRS and CDR2 as YFSETQ. Trimming at V came to 4 bases and at J to 10 bases, leaving 12 bases not matched to a gene. CDR3 sequence reads: CASSATGTGLFEQFF. CDR3 coding DNA: TGCGCCAGCAGCGCCACCGGGACAGGGCTATTCGAGCAGTTCTTC.

This chain joins TRBV20-1 and TRBJ1-1; 7 bases line up with TRBD1. From germline, CDR1 is DFQATT and CDR2 SNEGSKA (reference sequence). V was pared by 3 bases and J by 10 bases, with 5 bases of the junction left unmatched. This CDR3 region has 11 residues. CDR3 nucleotides: TGCAGTGCTAGCGACAGGGTGGGAGCTTTCTTT. Encoded protein: CSASDRVGAFF.

V is TRBV6-5 and J is TRBJ2-7; no firm D call. The V gene lost 0 bases and the J gene lost 1 base, with 7 bases spanning the gap. This CDR3 contains 14 residues. Germline V gene sequence: CDR1 MNHEY, CDR2 SVGAGI. The CDR3: CASSYSGLSYEQYF. CDR3 nucleotides: TGTGCCAGCAGTTACTCGGGCCTATCCTACGAGCAGTACTTC.

This clone was counted a single time. The rearrangement joins TRBV9 to TRBJ1-1; 8 bases line up with TRBD1. CDR1 and CDR2 from the germline V gene are SGDLS and YYNGEE. Trimming took 0 bases from V and 3 from J; bases not matched to a gene: 4. The CDR3 length is 15 residues. CDR3 nucleotides: TGTGCCAGCAGCGTAGCTCCGACAGGGGACACTGAAGCTTTCTTT. It encodes CASSVAPTGDTEAFF. Together with reference TRBV9 and TRBJ1-1, the CDR3 gives the full variable domain: DSGVTQTPKHLITATGQRVTLRCSPRSGDLSVYWYQQSLDQGLQFLIQYYNGEERAKGNILERFSAQQFPDLHSELNLSSLELGDSALYFCASSVAPTGDTEAFFGQGTRLTVV.

The rearrangement links TRBV7-9 to TRBJ1-2, with no clear D. Deletions cut 8 bases from V and 4 bases from J, with 14 bases between. This CDR3 region has 13 residues. Germline CDR1 is SEHNR and CDR2 is FQNEAQ (reference sequence). CDR3 DNA sequence: TGTGCCAGCGCCCGGGGTGGTAGCTATGGCTACACCTTC. This codes for CASARGGSYGYTF.

The chain joins TRBV7-9 to TRBJ2-3, with D possibly matching TRBD2 (5 bases). The CDR3 has 16 amino acids. Germline V gives CDR1 SEHNR, CDR2 FQNEAQ (reference sequence). V was clipped by 2 bases and J by 5 bases, with 17 bases between them. DNA for the CDR3: TGTGCCAGCAGCTTACGAGGAGCTAGCATGGTAGATACGCAGTATTTT. This encodes CASSLRGASMVDTQYF. The full variable domain, rest sourced from reference TRBV7-9 and TRBJ2-3, is DTGVSQNPRHKITKRGQNVTFRCDPISEHNRLYWYRQTLGQGPEFLTYFQNEAQLEKSRLLSDRFSAERPKGSFSTLEIQRTEQGDSAMYLCASSLRGASMVDTQYFGPGTRLTVL.

V and J are TRBV9 and TRBJ1-1; D gene unclear. This CDR3 has 12 residues. The V end was cut by 7 bases, the J end by 6 bases, with 13 bases between. Germline V gene sequence: CDR1 SGDLS, CDR2 YYNGEE. CDR3 amino acids: CASGLGESEAFF. CDR3 coding DNA: TGTGCCAGCGGGTTGGGTGAGTCTGAAGCTTTCTTT.

The V gene is TRBV14, the J gene TRBJ1-1; unclear D gene. V lost 6 bases, J lost 4 bases, and 12 bases lay in between. The V gene's germline CDR1 is SGHDN and CDR2 FVKESK. The CDR3 length is 13 residues. The CDR3 DNA follows: TGTGCCAGCAGTGAACAACCCACCACTGAAGCTTTCTTT. Encoded protein: CASSEQPTTEAFF.

Here the CDR3 DNA reads TGTGCCAGCAGCTTAGTGGGACAGGGGAATGAAAAACTGTTTTTT. It specifies CASSLVGQGNEKLFF. V is TRBV7-6 and J is TRBJ1-4; 10 bases are shared with TRBD1. CDR3 length: 15 residues. V lost 1 base, J lost 5 bases, and 1 base stayed unmatched. Germline values: CDR1 SGHVS, CDR2 FNYEAQ.

The gene calls are TRBV4-1 and TRBJ1-2; the match to TRBD1 covers 9 bases. Trimming cost V 4 bases and J 8 bases; bases outside gene matches: 11. The V gene's germline CDR1 is MGHRA and CDR2 YSYEKL. This CDR3 has 15 amino acids. The CDR3 DNA sequence: TGCGCCAGCAGCCTCGCACCCGGGACAGGGTCCGGCTACACCTTC. This codes for CASSLAPGTGSGYTF.

This clone was seen only a few times. V gene TRBV10-3 combines with J gene TRBJ2-1, with 10 nucleotides matching TRBD2. The CDR3 loop spans 18 amino acids. The V gene end was trimmed by 6 bases and the J gene end by 2 bases; junction bases not matched to a gene: 13. The germline CDR1 and CDR2 sequences are ENHRY and SYGVKD. In DNA form, the CDR3 reads TGTGCCATCAGACCAGGCGGACTAGCGGATTACGCCTACAATGAGCAGTTCTTC. As protein: CAIRPGGLADYAYNEQFF.

The chain combines TRBV6-5 with TRBJ1-1; the match to TRBD1 covers 7 bases. CDR1 is MNHEY and CDR2 is SVGAGI in the germline V gene. V lost 5 bases to trimming and J lost 2 bases; unmatched junction nucleotides: 8. The CDR3 contains 15 residues. The CDR3, as DNA: TGTGCCAGCAGTCCTGGACAGGATTTAAACACTGAAGCTTTCTTT. It specifies CASSPGQDLNTEAFF.

The CDR3 DNA sequence: TGTGCCAGCAGCTTCAATTCCGCGAACACCGGGGAGCTGTTTTTT. Amino acid sequence: CASSFNSANTGELFF. The chain couples TRBV5-4 to TRBJ2-2, with no clear D. Deletions cut 2 bases from V and 0 bases from J, with 8 bases between. Germline-derived CDR1 and CDR2 are SGHNT and YYREEE (reference sequence). The CDR3 has 15 residues.

This clone has more than one count but fewer than ten. V and J are TRBV27 and TRBJ1-2; no clear D gene. Germline values: CDR1 MNHEY, CDR2 SMNVEV (reference sequence). CDR3 length: 14 amino acids. Trimming removed 0 bases at V and 7 bases at J, with 12 bases between. The CDR3 is CASSLSRMGGGYTF. The DNA for the CDR3 is TGTGCCAGCAGTTTATCCAGGATGGGTGGTGGCTACACCTTC.